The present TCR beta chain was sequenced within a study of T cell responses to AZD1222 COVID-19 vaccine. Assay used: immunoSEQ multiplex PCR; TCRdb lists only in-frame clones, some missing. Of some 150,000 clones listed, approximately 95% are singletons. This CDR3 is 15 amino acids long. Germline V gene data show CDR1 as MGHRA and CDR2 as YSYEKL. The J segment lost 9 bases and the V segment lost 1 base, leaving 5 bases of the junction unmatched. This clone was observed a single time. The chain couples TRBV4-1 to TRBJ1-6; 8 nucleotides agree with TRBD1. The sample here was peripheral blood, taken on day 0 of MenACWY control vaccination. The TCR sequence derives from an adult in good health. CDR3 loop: CASSQGTGKTSPLHF. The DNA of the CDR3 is TGCGCCAGCAGCCAAGGGACAGGGAAAACTTCACCCCTCCACTTT.